This paragraph covers one T cell receptor (beta chain) sequence. CDR1 and CDR2 from the germline V gene are SGHVS and FNYEAQ. The CDR3 has 12 residues. Trimming took off 5 bases at V and 6 bases at J, with 9 bases between the two ends. This entry comes from a study of T cell responses to AZD1222 COVID-19 vaccine. Whole-study context: Timing groups of about 4 and about 12 weeks for second doses were pooled.

Clones were sequenced by immunoSEQ multiplex PCR, and TCRdb holds only the in-frame ones, with some missing. The sample gives nearly 80,000 clones, 70% to 90% of which show up once; less than 25% is in the top ten. V gene TRBV7-6 combines with J gene TRBJ2-3, with D uncertain. The sequencing used peripheral blood, collected on day 0 of AZD1222 vaccination. This clonotype was sampled from an adult in good health. This CDR3 reads CASSPNEDTQYF. The CDR3, as DNA: TGTGCCAGCAGCCCTAACGAGGATACGCAGTATTTT.